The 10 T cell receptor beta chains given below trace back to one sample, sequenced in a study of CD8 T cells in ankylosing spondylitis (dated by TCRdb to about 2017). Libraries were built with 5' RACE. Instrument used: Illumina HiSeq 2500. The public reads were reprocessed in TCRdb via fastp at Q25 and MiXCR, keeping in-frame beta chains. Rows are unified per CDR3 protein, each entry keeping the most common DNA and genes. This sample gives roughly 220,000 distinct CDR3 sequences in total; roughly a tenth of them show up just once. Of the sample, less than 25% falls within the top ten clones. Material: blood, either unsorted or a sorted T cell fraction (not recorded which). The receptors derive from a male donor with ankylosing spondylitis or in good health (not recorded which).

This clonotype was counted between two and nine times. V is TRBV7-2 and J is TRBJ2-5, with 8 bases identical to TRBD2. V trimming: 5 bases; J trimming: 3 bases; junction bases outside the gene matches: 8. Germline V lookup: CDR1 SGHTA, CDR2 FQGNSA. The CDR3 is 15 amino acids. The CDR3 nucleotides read TGTGCCAGCAGCGTCTGGACTAGCAGAAAAGAGACCCAGTACTTC. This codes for CASSVWTSRKETQYF.

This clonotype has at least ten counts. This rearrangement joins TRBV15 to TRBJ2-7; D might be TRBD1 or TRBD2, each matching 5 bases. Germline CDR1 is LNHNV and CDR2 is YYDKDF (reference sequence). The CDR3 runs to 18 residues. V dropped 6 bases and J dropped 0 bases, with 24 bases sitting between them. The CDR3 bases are TGTGCCACCAGGGGTCCAGGAGATACGGGACCCAGCTCCTACGAGCAGTACTTC. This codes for CATRGPGDTGPSSYEQYF. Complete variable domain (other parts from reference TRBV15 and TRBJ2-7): DAMVIQNPRYQVTQFGKPVTLSCSQTLNHNVMYWYQQKSSQAPKLLFHYYDKDFNNEADTPDNFQSRRPNTSFCFLDIRSPGLGDTAMYLCATRGPGDTGPSSYEQYFGPGTRLTVT.

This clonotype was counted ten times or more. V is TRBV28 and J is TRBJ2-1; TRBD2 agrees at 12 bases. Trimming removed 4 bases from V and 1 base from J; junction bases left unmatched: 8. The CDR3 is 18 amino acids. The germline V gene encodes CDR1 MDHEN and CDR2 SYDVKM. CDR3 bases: TGTGCCAGCAGTTCCCAGACTAGCGGGGGAGAGTCCTACAATGAGCAGTTCTTC. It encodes CASSSQTSGGESYNEQFF.

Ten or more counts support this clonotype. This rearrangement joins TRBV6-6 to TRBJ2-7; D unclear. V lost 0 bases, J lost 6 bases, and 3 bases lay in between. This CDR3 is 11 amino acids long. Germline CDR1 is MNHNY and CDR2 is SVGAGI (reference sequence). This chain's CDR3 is CASSYSIEQYF. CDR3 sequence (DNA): TGTGCCAGCAGTTACTCGATCGAGCAGTACTTC.

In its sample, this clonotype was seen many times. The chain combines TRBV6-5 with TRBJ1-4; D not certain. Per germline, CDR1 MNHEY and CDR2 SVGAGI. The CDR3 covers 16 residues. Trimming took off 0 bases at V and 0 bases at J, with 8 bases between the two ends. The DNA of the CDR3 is TGTGCCAGCAGTTACTCCGGGCAGGCAACTAATGAAAAACTGTTTTTT. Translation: CASSYSGQATNEKLFF.

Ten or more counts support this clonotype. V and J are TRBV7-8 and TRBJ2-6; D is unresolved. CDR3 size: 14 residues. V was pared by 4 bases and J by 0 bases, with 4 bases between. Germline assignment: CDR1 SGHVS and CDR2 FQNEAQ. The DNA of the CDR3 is TGTGCCAGCAGCTGGGACTCTGGGGCCAACGTCCTGACTTTC. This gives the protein CASSWDSGANVLTF.

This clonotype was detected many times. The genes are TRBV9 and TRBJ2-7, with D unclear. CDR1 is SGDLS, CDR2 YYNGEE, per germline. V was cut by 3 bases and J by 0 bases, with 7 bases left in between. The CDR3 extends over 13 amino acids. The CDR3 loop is CASSGSYSYEQYF. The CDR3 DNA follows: TGTGCCAGCAGCGGGAGCTACTCCTACGAGCAGTACTTC.

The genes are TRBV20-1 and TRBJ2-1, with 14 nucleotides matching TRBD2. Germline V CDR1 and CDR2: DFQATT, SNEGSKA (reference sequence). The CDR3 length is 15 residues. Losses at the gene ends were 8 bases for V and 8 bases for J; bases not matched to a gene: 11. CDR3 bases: TGCAGTTTCCCGGGGACTAGCGGGGGTTCCGATGAGCAGTTCTTC. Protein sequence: CSFPGTSGGSDEQFF.

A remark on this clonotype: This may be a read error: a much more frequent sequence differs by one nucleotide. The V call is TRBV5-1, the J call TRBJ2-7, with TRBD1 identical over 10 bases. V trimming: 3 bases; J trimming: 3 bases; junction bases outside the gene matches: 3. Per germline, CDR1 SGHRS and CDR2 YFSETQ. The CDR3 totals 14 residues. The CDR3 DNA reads TGCGCCAGCAGCTCCGGGACAGGGGTCTACGAGCAGTACTTC. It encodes CASSSGTGVYEQYF.

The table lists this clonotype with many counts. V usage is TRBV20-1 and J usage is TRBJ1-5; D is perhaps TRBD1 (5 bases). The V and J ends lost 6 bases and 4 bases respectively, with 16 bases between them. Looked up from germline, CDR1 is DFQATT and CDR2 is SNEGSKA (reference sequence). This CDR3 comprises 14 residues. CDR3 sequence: CSAIGGTGNQPQHF. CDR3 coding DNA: TGCAGTGCGATCGGGGGGACGGGGAATCAGCCCCAGCATTTT.